This T cell receptor beta chain was observed in a study of blood T cells in healthy people across ages. Study observations and caveats: Diversity figures based on one million T cells were deemed too low.

The CDR3 is 12 residues long. V lost 4 bases and J lost 3, with 5 bases in between. In germline, CDR1 is SGHRS, CDR2 YFSETQ. This clonotype was recorded a few times. The antigen remains unidentified. Then a second PCR, running roughly 7 to 11 cycles, was carried out with a sample-barcoded 5' primer and a J-beta primer mix. Each cDNA molecule carried a tag from a template-switch adaptor that contained 12 random nucleotides. TCRdb fed the 5' RACE reads into MiXCR, producing one record per CDR3 protein. The sample has about 750,000 distinct CDR3 sequences, about 53% seen once. The V call is TRBV5-1, the J call TRBJ2-1; no definite D call. This sequence originates from a man of 80 years or more in good health. Sequencing was carried out using blood. The CDR3 reads CASSPYYNEQFF. CDR3 sequence (DNA): TGCGCCAGCAGCCCGTACTACAATGAGCAGTTCTTC.